Given below is one TCR beta chain in context. What it recognizes is unknown. The length of the CDR3 is 12 residues. V was clipped by 7 bases and J by 7 bases, with 13 bases between them. Germline lookup yields CDR1 MNHEY and CDR2 SVGAGI. These data come from a study of cytomegalovirus exposure and HLA in healthy donors. Study-wide points: Investigators reported 164 TCR beta chains as tied to cytomegalovirus. Donors were assumed by presence/absence analyses to have roughly uniform sequencing depth. Earlier analysis yielded a pattern in which most TCR beta V segments were productive about 90% or about 30% of the time.

The primer mix had 60 Vbeta and 13 Jbeta primers. Produced via immunoSEQ multiplex PCR; TCRdb's table is partial and in-frame only. The sample lists over 50,000 clones; approximately 88% were seen once. Sequences were obtained from PBMCs. This receptor was obtained from a young man in good health and CMV-seropositive. The chain uses TRBV6-5 and TRBJ1-1; D may be TRBD1 (5 bases). This CDR3 is CASIREGFEAFF. The CDR3 DNA follows: TGTGCCAGCATCAGGGAGGGGTTTGAAGCTTTCTTT.